This entry features one T cell receptor beta chain sequence. The data were taken from a study of blood T cells in healthy people across ages. The use of a sample-barcoded 5' primer and a J-beta primer mix characterized a second PCR of 7 to 11 cycles. A template-switch adaptor with 12 random nucleotides tagged each cDNA molecule. From the 5' RACE reads, TCRdb called clonotypes with MiXCR, one entry per CDR3 protein. The table includes 2 million or so distinct CDR3 sequences, 49% detected once. Each donor had 8.5 to 10 milliliters of peripheral blood drawn. This CDR3 is 16 amino acids long. Germline V gene data show CDR1 as LGHNA and CDR2 as YSLEER. V lost 3 bases, J lost 0 bases, and 9 bases lay in between.

The sample comprised blood. The chain employs TRBV4-3 and TRBJ1-6; D remains ambiguous. The sequence was obtained from a woman in her forties in good health. For the CDR3, the DNA is TGCGCCAGCAGCCAGGGGATGGCCTCCTATAATTCACCCCTCCACTTT. Its translation: CASSQGMASYNSPLHF.